The clone carrying this TCR beta chain was observed at least ten times. TCRdb processed the RT-PCR reads anew with MiXCR; each CDR3 protein has one entry. The repertoire has about 700,000 distinct CDR3 sequences, over 12% of them found once; the top ten carry 3.6%. The CDR3 sequence is 13 residues long. V was cut by 4 bases and J by 10 bases, with 16 bases left in between. The chain has TRBV12-3 or TRBV12-4 and TRBJ1-1, with a tentative D call TRBD1 (5 bases). Sequenced input: memory CD4+ T cells from blood. The clonotype comes from a female donor in good health, serving as a healthy control. In nucleotides, the CDR3 is TGTGCCAGCAGTTCAGGCAGGGACCGAACAGCTTTCTTT. Protein sequence: CASSSGRDRTAFF.